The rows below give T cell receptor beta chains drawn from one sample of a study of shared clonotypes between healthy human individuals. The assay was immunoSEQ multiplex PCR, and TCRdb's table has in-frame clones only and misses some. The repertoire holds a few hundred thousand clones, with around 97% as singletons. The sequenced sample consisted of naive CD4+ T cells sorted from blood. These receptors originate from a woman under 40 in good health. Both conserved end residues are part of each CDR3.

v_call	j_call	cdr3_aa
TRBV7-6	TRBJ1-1	CASSSRQGLGGTEAFF
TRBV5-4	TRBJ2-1	CASSFASATYNEQFF
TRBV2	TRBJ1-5	CASSGSNQPQHF
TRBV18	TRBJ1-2	CASSPRHAGKPSYGYTF
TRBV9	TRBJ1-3	CASSVGSAQGISGNTIYF
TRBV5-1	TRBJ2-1	CASRWGLGRGNEQFF
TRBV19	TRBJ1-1	CASSITMNTEAFF
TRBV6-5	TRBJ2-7	CASSRTSGSSYEQYF
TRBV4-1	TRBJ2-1	CASSQVSSGRANEQFF
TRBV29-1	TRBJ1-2	CSVRPGGQSGYTF
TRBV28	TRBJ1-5	CASSFWLRTGSGQPQHF
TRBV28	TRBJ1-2	CASRDGSANYGYTF
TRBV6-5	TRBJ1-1	CASRNRVGDTEAFF
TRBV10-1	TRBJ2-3	CASSESGSTDTQYF
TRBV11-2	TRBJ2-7	CASSLGLTQYEQYF
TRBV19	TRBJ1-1	CASSPTGRTEAFF
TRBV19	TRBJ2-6	CASSVDSTSGANVLTF
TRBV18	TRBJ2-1	CASSRDILGNEQFF
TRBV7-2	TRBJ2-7	CASSLSSGYEQYF
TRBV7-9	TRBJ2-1	CASSSGPTSDNEQFF
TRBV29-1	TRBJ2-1	CSVEANTGIRNNEQFF
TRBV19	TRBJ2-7	CASSIGSQGYEQYF
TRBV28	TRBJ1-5	CASSWRHSNQPQHF
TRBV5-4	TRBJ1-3	CASSRTGAGNTIYF
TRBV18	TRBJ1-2	CASSPPDRAVYGYTF
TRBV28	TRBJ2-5	CASSNSGGSQETQYF
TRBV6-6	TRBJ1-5	CASSYSGEPRQPQHF
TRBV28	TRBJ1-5	CASSSVTWTGDNSNQPQHF
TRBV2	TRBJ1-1	CASTITRRQGRAFF
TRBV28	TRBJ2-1	CASSLKAGARGNEQFF
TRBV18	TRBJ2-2	CASQESETTGELFF
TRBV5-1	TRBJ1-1	CASSQTSGTGTEAFF